The clone carrying this TCR beta chain was found many times. Its matching antigen is unknown. Unique molecular identifiers were attached to individual cDNA molecules. Each CDR3 protein is one row after TCRdb ran MiXCR on the 5' RACE reads. Found here are around 25,000 distinct CDR3 sequences, less than 7% of them singletons; the top ten hold 2.4%. This entry is derived from a study of early T cells in non-severe SARS-CoV-2 infection. About the research overall: With bulk RNA from unsorted whole blood as input, sequencing yielded unpaired chains.

Whole-study findings and limits: VDJdb-based annotation leaned toward anti-spike CD8 responses and missed private and CD4 specificities.

From germline, CDR1 is SEHNR and CDR2 FQNEAQ (reference sequence). There are 15 residues in the CDR3. Trimming removed 0 bases at V and 2 bases at J, with 8 bases between. V is TRBV7-9 and J is TRBJ1-5, with D hard to call. Input material: whole blood. The receptor was isolated from an adult who was a healthcare worker with PCR-confirmed SARS-CoV-2 infection or an uninfected control (not recorded which). As DNA, the CDR3 is TGTGCCAGCAGCTTAGCGGCAGGAGGCAATCAGCCCCAGCATTTT. Translating gives CASSLAAGGNQPQHF. Based on the CDR3 plus reference TRBV7-9 and TRBJ1-5, the full variable domain is DTGVSQNPRHKITKRGQNVTFRCDPISEHNRLYWYRQTLGQGPEFLTYFQNEAQLEKSRLLSDRFSAERPKGSFSTLEIQRTEQGDSAMYLCASSLAAGGNQPQHFGDGTRLSIL.